A selection of T cell receptor beta chains follows, all from one sample in a study of blood T cell repertoires in COVID-19. TCRdb's copy holds only in-frame clones and misses some; the assay was immunoSEQ multiplex PCR. The table has 40,000 to 55,000 clones, about 88% seen once. Material: peripheral blood. The receptors shown here come from a human donor in a cohort sampled during active COVID-19. Both conserved end residues are part of each CDR3. Each record gives: V gene, J gene, CDR3 protein.

TRBV9,TRBJ2-1,CASSPSGSSYNEQFF
TRBV5-6,TRBJ2-2,CASSRRSANTGELFF
TRBV6-2/TRBV6-3,TRBJ2-1,CASSKLAYEQFF
TRBV9,TRBJ2-2,CASSVRTGTTTGELFF
TRBV18,TRBJ2-5,CASSPSTGQRETQYF
TRBV6-5,TRBJ1-2,CASSPGQNYGYTF
TRBV7-8,TRBJ2-5,CASSFPALGREGHGDQETQYF
TRBV6-4,TRBJ2-3,CASSEGAGGSTDTQYF
TRBV7-2,TRBJ1-1,CASSPRRTENTEAFF
TRBV7-3,TRBJ2-1,CASSPRVAGGNEQFF
TRBV6-6,TRBJ1-6,CASSYKTGEGGSPLHF
TRBV5-1,TRBJ2-3,CASSLGSSGGAKTDTQYF
TRBV30,TRBJ2-2,CAWSVLNGELFF
TRBV18,TRBJ2-4,CASSPKTGEAIQYF
TRBV3-1/TRBV3-2,TRBJ1-6,CASSQRGQGTYNSPLHF
TRBV12-3/TRBV12-4,TRBJ1-1,CASSIQGTEAFF
TRBV28,TRBJ2-1,CASSSSGGAMNEQFF
TRBV7-8,TRBJ1-2,CASSLSSGRSNYGYTF
TRBV5-6,TRBJ2-1,CASSLAQVAEDYNEQFF
TRBV27,TRBJ1-1,CASSLRQFTEAFF
TRBV19,TRBJ1-2,CASSPLAGQGYGYTF
TRBV7-9,TRBJ2-3,CASRRIGTGFRTDTQYF
TRBV6-1,TRBJ2-6,CASSATTGGSSGANVLTF
TRBV5-6,TRBJ2-1,CASSKQGVDNEQFF
TRBV11-3,TRBJ2-2,CASSPIPGQGMYTGELFF
TRBV24-1,TRBJ2-2,CATSAPGTGGLNTGELFF
TRBV2,TRBJ2-1,CASTLGLAYNEQFF
TRBV12-3/TRBV12-4,TRBJ1-5,CASSLKEEQPQHF
TRBV7-2,TRBJ2-3,CASSSSSTVYDTQYF
TRBV21-1,TRBJ2-7,CASRNRDRVREQYF
TRBV5-6,TRBJ2-3,CASSPGTVLNTQYF
TRBV19,TRBJ1-5,CASSMDRGSNQPQHF
TRBV2,TRBJ2-3,CASSKTSGSTDTQYF
TRBV2,TRBJ2-3,CARGTSGVYTDTQYF
TRBV7-9,TRBJ2-2,CASSYTGNTGELFF
TRBV15,TRBJ2-2,CATSRYREGHTGELFF
TRBV11-2,TRBJ2-1,CASSLERTSGPDYNEQFF
TRBV30,TRBJ2-6,CAWNFRGPGANVLTF
TRBV11-2,TRBJ2-6,CASLKGQGISGANVLTF
TRBV19,TRBJ2-1,CASSIGTSGVVSEQFF
TRBV18,TRBJ2-1,CASSPTSGYSYNEQFF
TRBV9,TRBJ2-3,CASSEIVSGRSDTQYF
TRBV18,TRBJ2-7,CASSPQDSYEQYF
TRBV6-5,TRBJ2-5,CASSYFRDGRAQYF
TRBV29-1,TRBJ2-5,CSVGLLEETQYF
TRBV6-5,TRBJ2-2,CASLLTSNTGELFF
TRBV5-6,TRBJ2-1,CASSFRLASSYNEQFF
TRBV6-2/TRBV6-3,TRBJ1-1,CASSRQGPGKNTEAFF
TRBV4-1,TRBJ2-3,CASSRVGATGTDTQYF
TRBV4-1,TRBJ1-1,CASSQQTGNTEAFF